The 8 T cell receptor beta chains reported below all come from one sample, sequenced in a study of blood T cell repertoires in COVID-19. Data came from immunoSEQ multiplex PCR; TCRdb stores just in-frame clones and leaves some out. The repertoire consists of approximately 170,000 clones, with roughly nine tenths occurring once and the leading ten covering approximately 4%. The sequencing sample was made of peripheral blood. All receptors come from a woman in her sixties or seventies with acute or convalescent COVID-19.

This clone was recorded once. The chain employs TRBV6-1 and TRBJ1-4, with TRBD1 identical over 7 bases. Germline values: CDR1 MNHNS, CDR2 SASEGT. Losses at the gene ends were 4 bases for V and 8 bases for J; bases not matched to a gene: 10. CDR3 length: 15 residues. CDR3 residues: CASSGQQGKGEKLFF. The DNA for the CDR3 is TGTGCCAGCAGTGGGCAACAGGGGAAAGGGGAAAAACTGTTTTTT.

The chain joins TRBV27 to TRBJ2-7, with 7 bases fitting TRBD1. Germline-derived CDR1 and CDR2 are MNHEY and SMNVEV (reference sequence). The CDR3 sequence is 14 residues long. V shed 6 bases, J shed 1 base, and the junction held 6 bases outside the gene matches. The CDR3 bases are TGTGCCAGCAGGCCGGGACAGATTTCCTACGAGCAGTACTTC. Protein: CASRPGQISYEQYF.

V and J are TRBV10-1 and TRBJ1-1; D might be TRBD1 (6 bases). The CDR3 has 15 amino acids. V was pared by 6 bases and J by 0 bases, with 14 bases between. CDR1 is WNHNN, CDR2 SYGVQD, per germline (reference sequence). The CDR3 region has the DNA TGCGCCAGCAGGGGGCTGGGACACATGAACACTGAAGCTTTCTTT. As protein: CASRGLGHMNTEAFF.

This sequence joins TRBV6-1 and TRBJ2-3; perhaps TRBD2 as D (5 bases). The V and J ends lost 3 bases and 1 base respectively, with 14 bases between them. This CDR3 has 16 amino acids. Looked up from germline, CDR1 is MNHNS and CDR2 is SASEGT. The CDR3 is CASSEEVASRTDTQYF. The DNA of the CDR3 is TGTGCCAGCAGTGAGGAGGTCGCTTCTCGCACAGATACGCAGTATTTT.

The rearrangement joins TRBV7-2 to TRBJ2-2; the match to TRBD2 covers 7 bases. J was trimmed by 4 bases and V by 4 bases; bases with no gene match: 6. The CDR3 contains 15 residues. Germline-derived CDR1 and CDR2 are SGHTA and FQGNSA. CDR3: CASSSRLAITGELFF. The CDR3 nucleotides are TGTGCCAGCAGCTCCCGACTAGCAATCACCGGGGAGCTGTTTTTT.

The chain joins TRBV13 to TRBJ2-3, with TRBD1 as a possible D gene (6 bases). Trimming left V 5 bases short and J 0 bases short, with 15 bases between. The CDR3 is made up of 16 amino acids. Germline values: CDR1 PRHDT, CDR2 FYEKMQ (reference sequence). The CDR3 region is CASSQRWDTSTDTQYF. In DNA, the CDR3 is TGTGCCAGCAGCCAAAGATGGGACACTAGCACAGATACGCAGTATTTT.

The chain uses TRBV5-1 and TRBJ2-5, with TRBD2 identical over 11 bases. Germline V lookup: CDR1 SGHRS, CDR2 YFSETQ. The CDR3 runs to 16 residues. V shed 0 bases, J shed 5 bases, and the junction held 6 bases outside the gene matches. In nucleotides, the CDR3 is TGCGCCAGCAGCTTGGAGGCTAGCGGGAGGACGGAGACCCAGTACTTC. Protein: CASSLEASGRTETQYF. Full variable domain (outside the CDR3, taken from reference TRBV5-1 and TRBJ2-5): KAGVTQTPRYLIKTRGQQVTLSCSPISGHRSVSWYQQTPGQGLQFLFEYFSETQRNKGNFPGRFSGRQFSNSRSEMNVSTLELGDSALYLCASSLEASGRTETQYFGPGTRLLVL.

This chain uses TRBV2 with TRBJ1-1; D not resolved. The CDR3 covers 16 residues. The germline gives CDR1 SNHLY, CDR2 FYNNEI. V lost 6 bases and J lost 7, with 24 bases in between. CDR3 sequence: CASSESGEDRDREAFF. CDR3 bases: TGTGCCAGCAGCGAATCGGGAGAAGACCGGGATCGTGAAGCTTTCTTT.